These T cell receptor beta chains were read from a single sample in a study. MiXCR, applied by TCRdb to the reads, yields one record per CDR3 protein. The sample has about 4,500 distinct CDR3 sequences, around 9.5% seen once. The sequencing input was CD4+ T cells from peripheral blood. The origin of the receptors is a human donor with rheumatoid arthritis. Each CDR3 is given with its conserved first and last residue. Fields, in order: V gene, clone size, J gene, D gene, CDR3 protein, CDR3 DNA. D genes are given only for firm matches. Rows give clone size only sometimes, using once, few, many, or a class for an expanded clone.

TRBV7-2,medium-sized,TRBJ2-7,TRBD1,CASSRTGGLGEQYF,TGTGCCAGCAGCCGGACAGGGGGTTTGGGCGAGCAGTACTTC
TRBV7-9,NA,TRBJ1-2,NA,CASSPRTDIYGYTF,TGTGCCAGCAGCCCTCGGACAGATATCTATGGCTACACCTTC
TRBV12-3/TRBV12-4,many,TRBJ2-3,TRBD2,CASSLIAGDLGDTQYF,TGTGCCAGCAGTTTGATAGCGGGGGACTTGGGAGATACGCAGTATTTT
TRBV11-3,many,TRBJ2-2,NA,CASSLEQGYTGELFF,TGTGCCAGCAGCCTTGAGCAGGGCTACACCGGGGAGCTGTTTTTT
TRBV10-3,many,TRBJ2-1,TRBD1,CASGQGVDNEQFF,TGTGCCTCTGGACAGGGGGTCGACAATGAGCAGTTCTTC
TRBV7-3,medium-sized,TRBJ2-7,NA,CASSLNQAYEQYF,TGTGCCAGCAGCTTAAACCAAGCTTACGAGCAGTACTTC
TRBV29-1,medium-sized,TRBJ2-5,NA,CSVGPGGREETQYF,TGCAGCGTTGGCCCCGGGGGAAGAGAAGAGACCCAGTACTTC
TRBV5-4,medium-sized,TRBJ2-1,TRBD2,CASSWGGGYNEQFF,TGTGCCAGCAGCTGGGGGGGAGGCTACAATGAGCAGTTCTTC
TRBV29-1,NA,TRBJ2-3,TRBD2,CSVAGTRGGTDTQYF,TGCAGCGTCGCCGGGACTAGGGGGGGCACAGATACGCAGTATTTT
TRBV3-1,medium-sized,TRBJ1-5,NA,CASSQDTTSNQPQHF,TGTGCCAGCAGCCAAGATACGACTAGCAATCAGCCCCAGCATTTT
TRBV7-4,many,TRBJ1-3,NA,CASSLNRAGNTIYF,TGTGCCAGCAGCTTAAACAGGGCGGGAAACACCATATATTTT
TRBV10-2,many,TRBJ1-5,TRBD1,CASSGGQGKEEPQHF,TGCGCCAGCAGTGGGGGACAGGGGAAGGAAGAGCCCCAGCATTTT
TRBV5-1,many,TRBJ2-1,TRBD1,CASSSAGTGDSIGANEQFF,TGCGCCAGCAGCTCGGCGGGGACAGGGGATTCGATCGGTGCTAATGAGCAGTTCTTC
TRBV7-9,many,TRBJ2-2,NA,CASSPQRGGADLTGELFF,TGTGCCAGCAGCCCACAGCGTGGGGGAGCGGACCTAACCGGGGAGCTGTTTTTT
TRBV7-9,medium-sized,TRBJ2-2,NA,CASSLGSGNTGELFF,TGTGCCAGCAGCTTAGGTTCGGGGAACACCGGGGAGCTGTTTTTT
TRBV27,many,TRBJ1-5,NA,CASTLGPYSNQPQHF,TGTGCCAGCACCCTGGGCCCTTACAGCAATCAGCCCCAGCATTTT
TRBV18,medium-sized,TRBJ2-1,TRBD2,CASSPGSGTLNEQFF,TGTGCCAGCTCACCAGGAAGCGGGACTCTGAATGAGCAGTTCTTC
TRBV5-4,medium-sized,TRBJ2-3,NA,CASSSGPPDTQYF,TGTGCCAGCAGCTCCGGCCCCCCAGATACGCAGTATTTT
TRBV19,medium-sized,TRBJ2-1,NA,CASSIGQNNEQFF,TGTGCCAGTAGTATAGGTCAGAACAATGAGCAGTTCTTC
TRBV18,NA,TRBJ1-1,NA,CASSPPSGTTNTEAFF,TGTGCCAGCTCACCTCCTAGCGGGACAACTAACACTGAAGCTTTCTTT
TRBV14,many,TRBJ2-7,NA,CASSQSPLGEQYF,TGTGCCAGCAGCCAAAGCCCCCTCGGCGAGCAGTACTTC
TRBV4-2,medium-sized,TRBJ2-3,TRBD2,CASSLEAGGPDTQYF,TGTGCCAGCAGCCTGGAAGCGGGAGGACCAGATACGCAGTATTTT
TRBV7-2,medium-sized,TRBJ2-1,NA,CASSQITRGANNEQFF,TGTGCCAGCAGCCAGATAACTAGGGGGGCAAACAATGAGCAGTTCTTC
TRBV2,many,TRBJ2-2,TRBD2,CASSEQRGGELFF,TGTGCCAGCAGTGAGCAGCGGGGCGGGGAGCTGTTTTTT
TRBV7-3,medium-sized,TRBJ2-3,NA,CASSLSRGETDTQYF,TGTGCCAGCAGCTTAAGTAGGGGGGAGACAGATACGCAGTATTTT
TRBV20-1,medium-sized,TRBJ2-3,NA,CSARGETTDTQYF,TGCAGTGCTAGAGGCGAAACCACAGATACGCAGTATTTT
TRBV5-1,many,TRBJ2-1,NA,CASSRSEGLNEQFF,TGCGCCAGCAGCCGATCAGAGGGGTTAAATGAGCAGTTCTTC
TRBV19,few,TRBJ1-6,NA,CASSIAGPEPLHF,TGTGCCAGTAGTATAGCCGGCCCTGAACCCCTCCACTTT
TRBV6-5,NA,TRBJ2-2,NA,CASKNRALSGELFF,TGTGCCAGTAAAAACAGGGCCCTGTCCGGGGAGCTGTTTTTT